This T cell receptor (beta chain) originates from a study of graft-versus-host responses after intestinal transplantation listed by TCRdb under 2021. Background for the entire study: Multivisceral, liver-intestinal, or isolated intestinal transplants were received by the recipients. The cohort enrolled 20 to 30 intestinal transplant recipients including one retransplant, and a few patients lacking pretransplant specimens were excluded. After intestinal transplantation, graft-versus-host and host-versus-graft alloreactive T cell clones were followed in the graft, circulation and bone marrow using bulk TCR-beta CDR3 sequencing. A peak of at least 4% donor T cells among recipient peripheral blood mononuclear cells was the definition used for donor T cell macrochimerism. Alloreactive clones were identified by sequencing pre-transplant mixed lymphocyte reaction products and comparing these products with unstimulated pre-transplant donor and recipient T cells. Samples from a few later patients were sequenced in-house on an Illumina MiSeq with MiXCR processing rather than by the commercial service. Every recipient was given anti-thymocyte globulin induction, followed by roughly 3 years of maintenance tacrolimus and steroids. General findings and caveats noted by the study authors: Early after transplant, peak levels of circulating GvH clones were found to be associated with declines in HvG clones. GvH clones were detected in recipient bone marrow, and some appeared earlier in ileal mucosa or blood, consistent with an intestinal mucosal origin. High GvH to HvG T cell clonal ratios were observed in the allografts of patients with donor T cell macrochimerism. The relatively low number and heterogeneity of intestinal transplant patients limited the conclusions.

A note on this clone: Its antigen is unknown. No base quality values were provided; no much bigger clone lies one nucleotide off.

Libraries were prepared through the immunoSEQ multiplex PCR assay. High-throughput TCR-beta CDR3 sequencing of genomic DNA from most patients was performed by Adaptive Biotechnologies. As for how the authors treated the data: TCR sequencing data for 18 patients were retrieved from Adaptive's ImmunoSEQ software; a few other patients were processed with MiXCR and VDJtools. CDR3 nucleotide sequences shared by donor and recipient were removed because the origin of these sequences could not be assigned. At least 2-fold expansion over unstimulated cells and a minimum CFSE-low frequency of 0.002% (template counts) or 0.001% (read counts) were required for clones to be classified as alloreactive. Clones detected in sequenced pre-transplant spleen, lymph node, or MLR CFSE-low populations of the donor or recipient were defined as mappable. Cumulative frequency of alloreactive clones was calculated as a percentage of all sequences weighted by copy number. Entries here come from immuneACCESS through TCRdb and include only in-frame sequences with V and J called. Some clones fail to appear in such tables; in the studies checked, an unresolved V gene covers under half of the shortfall, and the cause of the remainder is unknown. V, J and clone size reflect that table, while D and trimming were determined from the DNA. The sample records 95,000 or so clones, over 75% of which are singletons. The ten largest clones capture about 16% of the sample.

In the first month after transplant, blood samples were collected up to 4 times, and after that at least monthly when available. Trimming at the junction amounts to 7 bases on V and 7 bases on J, and the germline ends lie 11 bases apart. The CDR3 goes from the cysteine to the phenylalanine over 13 residues. Of all the DNA, just the CDR3 is kept, 39 bases in frame from base 1. CDR1 and CDR2 were assigned from the germline V gene as SNHLY and FYNNEI. Recombination connected TRBV2 to TRBJ1-6; the D segment could be TRBD1, given 5 matching bases. Sequences were derived from PBMCs, sampled around 68 weeks after intestinal transplant. This receptor was obtained from a human patient who received an intestinal transplant, so some T cells may come from the graft donor. The DNA sequence reads TGTGCCAGCACCACTCAGGGCAATTCACCCCTCCACTTT. Protein translation: CASTTQGNSPLHF.